The rows below give T cell receptor beta chains drawn from one sample of a study of T cells in Graves' hyperthyroidism and ophthalmopathy. TCRdb reprocessed the multiplex PCR reads via MiXCR and lists one record per CDR3 protein. This repertoire shows about 720,000 distinct CDR3 sequences, around 20% found once; its top ten account for roughly a sixth. Sequences were obtained from blood. Source of these receptors: a woman aged 50 to 60 with Graves' hyperthyroidism that later progressed to Graves' ophthalmopathy. Both conserved end residues are part of each CDR3. Fields, in order: J gene, V gene, D gene, clone size, CDR3 DNA, CDR3 protein. D genes are given only for firm matches. Clone sizes are given selectively: once, few, many, or a class where the clone is expanded.

J gene: TRBJ2-2; V gene: TRBV5-1; D gene: .; clone size: .; CDR3 DNA: TGCGCCAGCAGCTCGACAGACTACCGCGGTACCGGGGAGCTGTTTTTT; CDR3 protein: CASSSTDYRGTGELFF
J gene: TRBJ1-1; V gene: TRBV30; D gene: .; clone size: many; CDR3 DNA: TGTGCCTGGAGTCAAAGCGAAAGAACTGAAGCTTTCTTT; CDR3 protein: CAWSQSERTEAFF
J gene: TRBJ2-3; V gene: TRBV7-3; D gene: .; clone size: many; CDR3 DNA: TGTGCCAGCAGCTTAACGGGGGAACCATCAGATACGCAGTATTTT; CDR3 protein: CASSLTGEPSDTQYF
J gene: TRBJ2-3; V gene: TRBV12-3/TRBV12-4; D gene: .; clone size: many; CDR3 DNA: TGTGCCAGCAGCTTAGGAGGGGGCACAGATACGCAGTATTTT; CDR3 protein: CASSLGGGTDTQYF
J gene: TRBJ2-1; V gene: TRBV11-2; D gene: .; clone size: .; CDR3 DNA: TGTGCCAGCAGCTTAGATATCCCGCGATCCCGCAACGAGTTCTTC; CDR3 protein: CASSLDIPRSRNEFF
J gene: TRBJ2-7; V gene: TRBV5-1; D gene: .; clone size: .; CDR3 DNA: TGCGCCAGCAGCCCACAGACGGCGTACGAGCAGTACTTC; CDR3 protein: CASSPQTAYEQYF
J gene: TRBJ2-3; V gene: TRBV12-3/TRBV12-4; D gene: TRBD1; clone size: few; CDR3 DNA: TGTGCCAGCAGTTTGGACCACAGGGGTGATACGCAGTATTTT; CDR3 protein: CASSLDHRGDTQYF
J gene: TRBJ2-1; V gene: TRBV7-9; D gene: .; clone size: few; CDR3 DNA: TGTGCCAGCAGCTTATTAGCCAGGGTCCGGGGGTATGAGCAGTTCTTC; CDR3 protein: CASSLLARVRGYEQFF
J gene: TRBJ2-7; V gene: TRBV27; D gene: .; clone size: .; CDR3 DNA: TGTGCCAGCAGTTCTAGATACGGGAGCCGGGGGTACGAGCAGTACTTC; CDR3 protein: CASSSRYGSRGYEQYF
J gene: TRBJ2-3; V gene: TRBV6-2/TRBV6-3; D gene: .; clone size: .; CDR3 DNA: TGTGCCAGCAGTTACTTTGGCACAGATACGCAGTATTTT; CDR3 protein: CASSYFGTDTQYF
J gene: TRBJ2-7; V gene: TRBV7-9; D gene: .; clone size: .; CDR3 DNA: TGTGCCAGCAGTTTTCTTGTAGCGGAGCAGTACTTC; CDR3 protein: CASSFLVAEQYF
J gene: TRBJ1-2; V gene: TRBV30; D gene: .; clone size: many; CDR3 DNA: TGTGCCTGGAGTGTAATCATGACGCCCTATGGCTACACCTTC; CDR3 protein: CAWSVIMTPYGYTF
J gene: TRBJ1-5; V gene: TRBV9; D gene: .; clone size: many; CDR3 DNA: TGTGCCAGCAGCCCCCACGAGGGATGGGATCAGCCCCAGCATTTT; CDR3 protein: CASSPHEGWDQPQHF
J gene: TRBJ2-2; V gene: TRBV30; D gene: TRBD2; clone size: .; CDR3 DNA: TGTGTCCTTCCTGCGGGGGTCACCGGGGAGCTGTTTTTT; CDR3 protein: CVLPAGVTGELFF
J gene: TRBJ1-1; V gene: TRBV4-1; D gene: .; clone size: few; CDR3 DNA: TGCGCCAGCAGCCAATCGGGACCGATGAACACTGAAGCTTTCTTT; CDR3 protein: CASSQSGPMNTEAFF
J gene: TRBJ2-7; V gene: TRBV30; D gene: TRBD2; clone size: .; CDR3 DNA: TGTGCCTGGATCCGAGGGGAGGGAGGTTGGTATGAGCAGTACTTC; CDR3 protein: CAWIRGEGGWYEQYF
J gene: TRBJ1-5; V gene: TRBV20-1; D gene: TRBD1; clone size: many; CDR3 DNA: TGCAGTGCGAGAGGACAGGGGAATAGCAATCAGCCCCAGCATTTT; CDR3 protein: CSARGQGNSNQPQHF
J gene: TRBJ1-1; V gene: TRBV6-6; D gene: .; clone size: many; CDR3 DNA: TGTGCCAGCAGTTACCGGTGGGGCCTCCAAGGAGGGAACACTGAAGCTTTCTTT; CDR3 protein: CASSYRWGLQGGNTEAFF
J gene: TRBJ1-6; V gene: TRBV19; D gene: TRBD1; clone size: .; CDR3 DNA: TGTGCCAGTAACGACCGACAGGGAGCTAATTCACCCCTCCACTTT; CDR3 protein: CASNDRQGANSPLHF
J gene: TRBJ2-7; V gene: TRBV20-1; D gene: TRBD1; clone size: few; CDR3 DNA: TGCAGTGCCCGGACCACAGGGGCCGTTAGTTACGAGCAGTACTTC; CDR3 protein: CSARTTGAVSYEQYF
J gene: TRBJ2-2; V gene: TRBV30; D gene: .; clone size: many; CDR3 DNA: TGTGCCTGGAAGAGGGACTCGAACACCGGGGAGCTGTTTTTT; CDR3 protein: CAWKRDSNTGELFF
J gene: TRBJ1-1; V gene: TRBV6-1; D gene: .; clone size: .; CDR3 DNA: TGTGCCAGCAGCGCAGGGGCCCTCATCACTGAAGCTTTCTTT; CDR3 protein: CASSAGALITEAFF
J gene: TRBJ1-6; V gene: TRBV20-1; D gene: TRBD1; clone size: .; CDR3 DNA: TGCAGTGCTAGAGGTCCCGGGACAGGTACGGGATCTTCACCCCTCCACTTT; CDR3 protein: CSARGPGTGTGSSPLHF
J gene: TRBJ1-1; V gene: TRBV7-9; D gene: .; clone size: many; CDR3 DNA: TGTGCCAGCAGCCCCCCCGTTGTAGGAGGGCACACTGAAGCTTTCTTT; CDR3 protein: CASSPPVVGGHTEAFF
J gene: TRBJ2-2; V gene: TRBV7-9; D gene: TRBD2; clone size: .; CDR3 DNA: TGTGCCAGCAGCTTAGCCCTAGCGGGGCTAACCGGGGAGCTGTTTTTT; CDR3 protein: CASSLALAGLTGELFF
J gene: TRBJ1-5; V gene: TRBV6-2/TRBV6-3; D gene: .; clone size: many; CDR3 DNA: TGTGCCAGCAGTTTGGGGACCATGGTAGCCCAGCATTTT; CDR3 protein: CASSLGTMVAQHF
J gene: TRBJ1-4; V gene: TRBV7-6; D gene: .; clone size: few; CDR3 DNA: TGTGCCAGCAGTTCTTTTTTCGGGGAAAAACTGTTTTTT; CDR3 protein: CASSSFFGEKLFF
J gene: TRBJ2-3; V gene: TRBV6-5; D gene: TRBD2; clone size: .; CDR3 DNA: TGTGCCAGCAGTTACCAAGCTAGCGGGGTGGGAGATACGCAGTATTTT; CDR3 protein: CASSYQASGVGDTQYF
J gene: TRBJ1-4; V gene: TRBV28; D gene: .; clone size: .; CDR3 DNA: TGTGCCAGCAGCCCGCCCATGGTTCTAAAAAATGAAAAACTGTTTTTT; CDR3 protein: CASSPPMVLKNEKLFF
J gene: TRBJ2-1; V gene: TRBV6-1; D gene: TRBD1; clone size: .; CDR3 DNA: TGTGCCAGCAGAACACAGGGGATCTACAATGAGCAGTTCTTT; CDR3 protein: CASRTQGIYNEQFF
J gene: TRBJ1-5; V gene: TRBV2; D gene: .; clone size: many; CDR3 DNA: TGTGCCAGCAGCAGGGACTACTTGCCCCAGCATTTT; CDR3 protein: CASSRDYLPQHF
J gene: TRBJ1-2; V gene: TRBV20-1; D gene: .; clone size: .; CDR3 DNA: TGCAGTGCGAAAAAACCCGGGCCTAACACACAAACCTATGGCTACACCTTC; CDR3 protein: CSAKKPGPNTQTYGYTF
J gene: TRBJ2-7; V gene: TRBV25-1; D gene: .; clone size: .; CDR3 DNA: TGTGCCAGCAGTAGCGGCAGTAATTACGAGCAGTACTTC; CDR3 protein: CASSSGSNYEQYF
J gene: TRBJ1-2; V gene: TRBV25-1; D gene: .; clone size: .; CDR3 DNA: TGTGCCAGCAGTGAACCCACAACGGGCGGCTACACCTTC; CDR3 protein: CASSEPTTGGYTF
J gene: TRBJ1-1; V gene: TRBV7-9; D gene: .; clone size: few; CDR3 DNA: TGTGCCAGCAGCTTATACAACCCAGGCACTGAAGCTTTCTTT; CDR3 protein: CASSLYNPGTEAFF
J gene: TRBJ1-1; V gene: TRBV27; D gene: .; clone size: few; CDR3 DNA: TGTGCCAGCAGTCAGGGAGGACACACTGAAGCTTTCTTT; CDR3 protein: CASSQGGHTEAFF
J gene: TRBJ1-4; V gene: TRBV11-2; D gene: TRBD1; clone size: few; CDR3 DNA: TGTGCCAGCAGCTTCTACAGGGGTGAGGCCGGTAATGAAAAACTGTTTTTT; CDR3 protein: CASSFYRGEAGNEKLFF
J gene: TRBJ2-3; V gene: TRBV20-1; D gene: .; clone size: .; CDR3 DNA: TGCAGTGCTAGACCAAAAGGGGGCGGGGGAACAGATACGCAGTATTTT; CDR3 protein: CSARPKGGGGTDTQYF
J gene: TRBJ2-2; V gene: TRBV7-3; D gene: TRBD1; clone size: few; CDR3 DNA: TGTGCCAGCAGCCGACAGGGGAAGAACACCGGGGAGCTGTTTTTT; CDR3 protein: CASSRQGKNTGELFF
J gene: TRBJ1-2; V gene: TRBV2; D gene: .; clone size: few; CDR3 DNA: TGTGCCAGCAGTGAAGTGGTGGTGAGGGAGTTCGCGGGTGGCTACACCTTC; CDR3 protein: CASSEVVVREFAGGYTF
J gene: TRBJ2-2; V gene: TRBV19; D gene: .; clone size: .; CDR3 DNA: TGTGCCAGTAGTATGGGGAACCCAGTCGGCGGGGAGCTGTTTTTT; CDR3 protein: CASSMGNPVGGELFF
J gene: TRBJ1-1; V gene: TRBV5-6; D gene: TRBD1; clone size: few; CDR3 DNA: TGTGCCAGCAGCTTCGCATCGACAGGGTCTAAGGGCACTGAAGCTTTCTTT; CDR3 protein: CASSFASTGSKGTEAFF
J gene: TRBJ1-4; V gene: TRBV20-1; D gene: .; clone size: .; CDR3 DNA: TGCAGTGCAAAGGCAGGGCCTACTAATGAAAAACTGTTTTTT; CDR3 protein: CSAKAGPTNEKLFF
J gene: TRBJ1-5; V gene: TRBV6-1; D gene: TRBD1; clone size: .; CDR3 DNA: TGTGCCAGCAGTTCATGGACAGGGGGCTACAATCAGCCCCAGCATTTT; CDR3 protein: CASSSWTGGYNQPQHF